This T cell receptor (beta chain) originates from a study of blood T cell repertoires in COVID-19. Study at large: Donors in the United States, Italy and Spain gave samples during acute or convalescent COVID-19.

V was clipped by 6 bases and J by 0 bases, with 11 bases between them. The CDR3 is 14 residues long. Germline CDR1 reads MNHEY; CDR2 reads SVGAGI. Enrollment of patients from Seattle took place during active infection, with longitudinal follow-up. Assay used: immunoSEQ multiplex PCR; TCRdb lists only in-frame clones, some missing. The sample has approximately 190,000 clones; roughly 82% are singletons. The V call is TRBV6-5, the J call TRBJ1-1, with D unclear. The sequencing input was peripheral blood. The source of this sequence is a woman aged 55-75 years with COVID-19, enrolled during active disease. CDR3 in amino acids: CASRSTNMNTEAFF. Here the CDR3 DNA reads TGTGCCAGCAGGAGTACTAATATGAACACTGAAGCTTTCTTT.